Each of the 22 T cell receptor beta chains below was sequenced from the same sample in a study of cytomegalovirus exposure and HLA in healthy donors. The primer mix had 60 Vbeta and 13 Jbeta primers. Assay used: immunoSEQ multiplex PCR; TCRdb lists only in-frame clones, some missing. The sample lists 150,000 to 200,000 clones; about 65% were seen once. The sample was PBMCs. These receptors all stem from a girl aged 5 to 17 in good health and CMV-seronegative.

This clone was observed a single time. V gene TRBV29-1 combines with J gene TRBJ2-7; TRBD2 aligns across 7 bases. This CDR3 has 13 amino acids. Germline values: CDR1 SQVTM, CDR2 ANQGSEA. Trimming at V came to 4 bases and at J to 3 bases, leaving 6 bases not matched to a gene. The CDR3 sequence: CSVGLPGGYEQYF. CDR3 nucleotides: TGCAGCGTTGGTCTGCCGGGGGGCTACGAGCAGTACTTC.

The count of this clone is one. The J gene is TRBJ1-1, the V gene TRBV29-1; possibly TRBD1 for D (5 bases). The CDR3 totals 10 residues. From germline, CDR1 is SQVTM and CDR2 ANQGSEA. CDR3 sequence: CAGGDTEAFF. CDR3 nucleotides: TGCGCTGGGGGGGACACTGAAGCTTTCTTT.

V is TRBV11-2 and J is TRBJ2-2; 7 bases map to TRBD2. The CDR3 loop spans 17 amino acids. V lost 3 bases to trimming and J lost 1 base; unmatched junction nucleotides: 8. CDR1 is SGHAT and CDR2 is FQNNGV in the germline V gene. The CDR3 DNA reads as TGTGCCAGCAGCTTGTGGGACTGGGGGGGGAACACCGGGGAGCTGTTTTTT. Amino acids: CASSLWDWGGNTGELFF. Full variable domain (rest looked up from reference TRBV11-2 and TRBJ2-2): EAGVAQSPRYKIIEKRQSVAFWCNPISGHATLYWYQQILGQGPKLLIQFQNNGVVDDSQLPKDRFSAERLKGVDSTLKIQPAKLEDSAVYLCASSLWDWGGNTGELFFGEGSRLTVL.

The chain combines TRBV5-1 with TRBJ2-5; D possibly corresponds to TRBD2 (6 bases). V shed 4 bases and J shed 4 bases, with 14 bases lying between them. The CDR3 is made up of 14 amino acids. From germline, CDR1 is SGHRS and CDR2 YFSETQ. CDR3 in amino acids: CASSPRESGETQYF. The CDR3 region has the DNA TGCGCCAGCAGCCCGCGGGAATCTGGAGAGACCCAGTACTTC. The whole variable domain, filled in from reference TRBV5-1 and TRBJ2-5, reads KAGVTQTPRYLIKTRGQQVTLSCSPISGHRSVSWYQQTPGQGLQFLFEYFSETQRNKGNFPGRFSGRQFSNSRSEMNVSTLELGDSALYLCASSPRESGETQYFGPGTRLLVL.

This chain uses TRBV7-3 with TRBJ2-2; TRBD1 is a possible D gene (5 bases). The CDR3 is 15 residues long. Germline CDR1 SGHTA, CDR2 FQGTGA. Deletions cut 2 bases from V and 6 bases from J, with 13 bases between. CDR3 in DNA: TGTGCCAGCAGCTTACTCCAGGCAGGGTCCGGGGAGCTGTTTTTT. It specifies CASSLLQAGSGELFF.

The chain joins TRBV10-3 to TRBJ1-5; D is unclear. CDR3 length: 14 amino acids. V lost 6 bases to trimming and J lost 2 bases, with 11 bases between them. Germline-derived CDR1 and CDR2 are ENHRY and SYGVKD. CDR3 DNA: TGTGCCATCAGGGCATCCTCAGGCAATCAGCCCCAGCATTTT. Translated, it gives CAIRASSGNQPQHF.

This chain links TRBV7-2 with TRBJ1-3; D gene ambiguous. V lost 1 base, J lost 4 bases, and 8 bases lay in between. Germline V gene sequence: CDR1 SGHTA, CDR2 FQGNSA. There are 14 residues in the CDR3. DNA for the CDR3: TGTGCCAGCAGCTTAGAATGGGCAGGAAACACCATATATTTT. Its protein product is CASSLEWAGNTIYF.

This sequence joins TRBV5-1 and TRBJ2-2; 9 nucleotides agree with TRBD1. Germline V lookup: CDR1 SGHRS, CDR2 YFSETQ. CDR3 length: 18 residues. V was clipped by 2 bases and J by 0 bases; unmatched bases: 8. CDR3: CASSLMDRGPSNTGELFF. CDR3 nucleotides: TGCGCCAGCAGCTTAATGGACAGGGGCCCCTCGAACACCGGGGAGCTGTTTTTT.

This chain joins TRBV18 and TRBJ1-2, with 7 bases fitting TRBD1. Germline V CDR1 and CDR2: KGHSH, LQKENI. This CDR3 contains 15 residues. The V gene end was trimmed by 2 bases and the J gene end by 3 bases; junction bases not matched to a gene: 6. CDR3 amino acids: CASSPIQGGDYGYTF. In nucleotides, the CDR3 is TGTGCCAGCTCACCAATCCAGGGGGGAGACTATGGCTACACCTTC.

This clone was recorded a few times. The V and J genes are TRBV21-1 and TRBJ1-5; the table's TRBD1 call for D was not verified on the DNA. TRBV21-1 is deemed a pseudogene. The CDR3 contains 15 residues. The CDR3 is CASTFDRGSNQPQHF. Written as DNA, the CDR3 is TGTGCCAGCACCTTTGACAGGGGAAGCAATCAGCCCCAGCATTTT.

The chain couples TRBV1 to TRBJ2-7; no DNA check was done on the table's D call, TRBD1. TRBV1 is flagged as a pseudogene. The CDR3 runs 14 residues. DNA of the CDR3: TGCACCAGCAGCTACCGGGACAGGGGACACGAGCAGTACTTC. Translation gives CTSSYRDRGHEQYF.

The sample holds a few counts of this clone. The gene calls are TRBV4-1 and TRBJ1-1; D possibly corresponds to TRBD1 (6 bases). Looked up from germline, CDR1 is MGHRA and CDR2 is YSYEKL. Trimming took off 4 bases at V and 3 bases at J, with 9 bases between the two ends. This CDR3 spans 13 amino acids. CDR3 sequence reads: CASSLGQHTEAFF. CDR3 in DNA: TGCGCCAGCAGCCTTGGACAGCACACTGAAGCTTTCTTT.

V is TRBV28 and J is TRBJ2-5, with unresolved D. The end of the DNA aligns better with TRBJ2-7, so the J call may be wrong. CDR3 length: 12 amino acids. Germline V gene data show CDR1 as MDHEN and CDR2 as SYDVKM. The CDR3 bases are TGTGCCAGCAGTCCGTCACACTACGAGCAGTACTTC. Amino acid sequence: CASSPSHYEQYF.

This clone appeared once. The gene calls are TRBV7-8 and TRBJ1-5; 8 bases fit TRBD1. After removal of 3 bases from V and 5 bases from J, the junction contained 3 bases not matched to a gene. CDR1 and CDR2 (germline): SGHVS, FQNEAQ. The CDR3 is 14 amino acids. The CDR3: CASSFGQGDQPQHF. In DNA, the CDR3 is TGTGCCAGCAGCTTTGGACAGGGAGATCAGCCCCAGCATTTT.

This clone was seen a single time. The chain is built from TRBV27 and TRBJ1-2, with TRBD1 matching 8 bases. V was clipped by 5 bases and J by 0 bases; unmatched bases: 11. Germline assignment: CDR1 MNHEY and CDR2 SMNVEV (reference sequence). This CDR3 comprises 17 residues. CDR3 loop: CASSPYLTGGTNYGYTF. CDR3 nucleotides: TGTGCCAGCAGTCCTTACCTAACAGGGGGAACTAACTATGGCTACACCTTC.

The rearrangement links TRBV6-1 to TRBJ2-1; tentatively, D is TRBD1 (6 bases). CDR1 MNHNS and CDR2 SASEGT come from the germline V gene. V was shortened by 7 bases and J by 8 bases, with 18 bases between the two germline ends. The CDR3 spans 14 residues. The CDR3 here is CASNWDTLSDEQFF. The CDR3 nucleotides are TGTGCCAGCAACTGGGACACCCTCTCTGATGAGCAGTTCTTC.

The rearrangement uses TRBV29-1 and TRBJ1-2, with TRBD1 matching over 8 bases. The CDR3 is 13 amino acids. The V segment lost 6 bases and the J segment 4 bases; nucleotides outside the gene matches: 7. Per the germline V gene, CDR1 is SQVTM and CDR2 is ANQGSEA. The CDR3 here is CSVLGTGFYGYTF. CDR3 nucleotide sequence: TGCAGCGTCCTTGGGACAGGTTTCTATGGCTACACCTTC.

This clone was counted a few times. V usage is TRBV12-5 and J usage is TRBJ1-2; D might be TRBD1 (5 bases). V dropped 6 bases and J dropped 5 bases, with 16 bases sitting between them. CDR1 and CDR2 (germline): LGHNT, FRNRAP. The CDR3 is 14 residues long. CDR3 nucleotides: TGTGCTAGTGGCCCCGCGTCGGGGGGATATGGCTACACCTTC. Translation gives CASGPASGGYGYTF.

The chain joins TRBV27 to TRBJ1-6; D not certain. The CDR3 has 20 residues. Germline V gene sequence: CDR1 MNHEY, CDR2 SMNVEV (reference sequence). Trimming left V 6 bases short and J 6 bases short, with 30 bases between. CDR3 residues: CASSITVPRGSRRFNSPLHF. CDR3 DNA sequence: TGTGCCAGCAGCATTACGGTCCCCCGGGGTTCCCGGCGGTTTAATTCACCCCTCCACTTT.

This chain links TRBV29-1 with TRBJ2-7; 7 bases map to TRBD2. The junction had 8 bases not matched to a gene; V was cut back by 6 bases and J by 0 bases. Germline CDR1 and CDR2: SQVTM and ANQGSEA. The CDR3 has 14 residues. CDR3 DNA: TGCAGCGTACCTCGGGGGGAGAGCTCCTACGAGCAGTACTTC. Amino acid sequence: CSVPRGESSYEQYF.

The chain joins TRBV7-6 to TRBJ2-7, with D hard to call. Germline CDR1 SGHVS, CDR2 FNYEAQ. V was trimmed by 4 bases and J by 8 bases, leaving 15 bases between them. This CDR3 is 13 amino acids long. CDR3 amino acids: CASSSTIGRKQYF. CDR3 sequence (DNA): TGTGCCAGCAGCTCCACGATTGGGCGAAAGCAGTACTTC.

J is TRBJ2-4 and V is TRBV18; the D is unclear. Deletions cut 2 bases from V and 0 bases from J, with 5 bases between. This CDR3 region has 14 residues. In germline, CDR1 is KGHSH, CDR2 LQKENI. The CDR3 here is CASSPAGAKNIQYF. DNA for the CDR3: TGTGCCAGCTCACCAGCAGGAGCCAAAAACATTCAGTACTTC.